This T cell receptor (beta chain) is from a study of blood T cell repertoires in COVID-19. The repertoire was sequenced with immunoSEQ multiplex PCR; TCRdb's copy has only in-frame clones and lacks some. The sample has about 240,000 clones; roughly 80% are singletons. The CDR3 totals 13 residues. Germline CDR1 SSHAT, CDR2 FNYEAQ (reference sequence). Concerning this clone itself: Relative to the germline gene, one junction end is altered; a read error may explain this.

The receptor's source is a woman aged 18-29 years with acute or convalescent COVID-19. The V gene is TRBV7-7, the J gene TRBJ1-1; the D is unclear. Sample: peripheral blood. CDR3 DNA sequence: TGTGCTAGCAGCTTAACAAGGAACACTGAAGCTTTCTTT. The encoded protein is CASSLTRNTEAFF. The variable domain in full, with the rest retrieved from reference TRBV7-7 and TRBJ1-1, is GAGVSQSPRYKVTKRGQDVTLRCDPISSHATLYWYQQALGQGPEFLTYFNYEAQPDKSGLPSDRFSAERPEGSISTLTIQRTEQRDSAMYRCASSLTRNTEAFFGQGTRLTVV.